This T cell receptor (beta chain) came from a study of CXCR3-negative and CXCR3-positive naive CD8 T cells. Study overall: Per-library TRB read counts averaged about 1.5 +/- 0.3 million, adding up to about 135 million in total.

A few hundred thousand cells per CD8+ T cell subset were flow-sorted in triplicate. The TRB cDNA libraries were prepared by 5' RACE with UMI labels. From the 5' RACE reads, TCRdb lists one entry per CDR3 protein and no DNA. This sample contains just under 90,000 distinct CDR3 sequences. The CDR3 sequence is 14 residues long. CDR1 is MDHEN and CDR2 is SYDVKM in the germline V gene. The study, taken as a whole, reports: For memory CD8+ cells diversity was much lower, but both naive subsets had comparably high diversity. Naive cells with CXCR3 showed TRB CDR3s that were more hydrophobic than those in CXCR3-negative naive cells.

As for this clonotype: Its specificity is not known.

Input material: naive CXCR3+ CD8+ T cells from blood. Subset given: CD45RO-CCR7+CD27+CD95- naive CD8+ T cells expressing CXCR3 (TNR3+). The J gene is TRBJ1-5, the V gene TRBV28; the D call of TRBD1 rests on TCRdb alone, since no DNA is present to check it. The source is a human donor in good health. Some clones in this sample may be carry-over from other donors' samples. The CDR3: CASTRAGENQPQHF.